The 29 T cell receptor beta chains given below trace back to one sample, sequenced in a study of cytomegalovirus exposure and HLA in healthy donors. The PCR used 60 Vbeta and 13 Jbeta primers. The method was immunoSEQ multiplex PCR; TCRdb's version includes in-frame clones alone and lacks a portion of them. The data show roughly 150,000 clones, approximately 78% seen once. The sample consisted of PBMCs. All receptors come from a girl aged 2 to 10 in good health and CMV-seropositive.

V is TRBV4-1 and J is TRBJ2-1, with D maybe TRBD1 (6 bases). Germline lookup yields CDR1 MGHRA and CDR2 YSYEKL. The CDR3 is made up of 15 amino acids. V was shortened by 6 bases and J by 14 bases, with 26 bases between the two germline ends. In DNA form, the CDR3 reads TGCGCCAGCAGGCCCACCCCCGGACAGCTCCTCTACGAGTTCTTC. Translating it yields CASRPTPGQLLYEFF.

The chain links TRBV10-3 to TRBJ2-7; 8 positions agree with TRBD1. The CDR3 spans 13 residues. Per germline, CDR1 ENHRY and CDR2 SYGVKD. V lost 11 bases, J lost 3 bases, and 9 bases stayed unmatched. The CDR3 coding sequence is TGTGCCTCACGACAGGGGCTATTCTACGAGCAGTACTTC. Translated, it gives CASRQGLFYEQYF.

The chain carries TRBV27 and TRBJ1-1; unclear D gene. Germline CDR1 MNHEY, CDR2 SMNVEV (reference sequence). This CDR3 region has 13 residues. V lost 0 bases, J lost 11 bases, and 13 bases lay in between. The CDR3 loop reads CASSLSREEKAFF. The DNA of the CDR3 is TGTGCCAGCAGTTTATCGCGGGAGGAAAAGGCTTTCTTT.

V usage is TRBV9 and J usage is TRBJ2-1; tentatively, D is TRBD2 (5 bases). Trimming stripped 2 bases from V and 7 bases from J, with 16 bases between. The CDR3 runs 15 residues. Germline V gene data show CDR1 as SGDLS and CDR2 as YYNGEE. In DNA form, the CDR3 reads TGTGCCAGCAGCGTTAGGATTACCGGGATAAATGAGCAGTTCTTC. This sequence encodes CASSVRITGINEQFF. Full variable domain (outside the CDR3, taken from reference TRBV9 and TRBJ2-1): DSGVTQTPKHLITATGQRVTLRCSPRSGDLSVYWYQQSLDQGLQFLIQYYNGEERAKGNILERFSAQQFPDLHSELNLSSLELGDSALYFCASSVRITGINEQFFGPGTRLTVL.

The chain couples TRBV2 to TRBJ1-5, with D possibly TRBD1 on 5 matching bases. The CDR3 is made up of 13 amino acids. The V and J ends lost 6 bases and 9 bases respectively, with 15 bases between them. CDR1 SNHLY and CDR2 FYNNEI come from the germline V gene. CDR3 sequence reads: CASSPGLYRPQHF. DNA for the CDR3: TGTGCCAGCAGCCCGGGACTGTACAGGCCCCAGCATTTT.

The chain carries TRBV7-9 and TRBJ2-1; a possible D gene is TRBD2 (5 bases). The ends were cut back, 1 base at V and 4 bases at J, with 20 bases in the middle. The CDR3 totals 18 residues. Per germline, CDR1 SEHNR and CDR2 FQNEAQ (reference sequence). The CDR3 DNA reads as TGTGCCAGCAGCTTAGTTAGGTCTAGCAATAAGGTTTACAATGAGCAGTTCTTC. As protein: CASSLVRSSNKVYNEQFF.

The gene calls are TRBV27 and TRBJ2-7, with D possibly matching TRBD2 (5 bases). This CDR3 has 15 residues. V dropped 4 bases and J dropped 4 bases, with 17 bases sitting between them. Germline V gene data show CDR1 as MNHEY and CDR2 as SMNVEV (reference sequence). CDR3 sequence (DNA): TGTGCCAGCAGTTCCTCTCGGGGTCGAAGATACGAGCAGTACTTC. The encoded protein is CASSSSRGRRYEQYF.

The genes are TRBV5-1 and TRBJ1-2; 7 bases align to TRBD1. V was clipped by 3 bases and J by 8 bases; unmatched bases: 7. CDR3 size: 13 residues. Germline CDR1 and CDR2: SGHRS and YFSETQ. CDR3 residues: CASSSNRGEGYTF. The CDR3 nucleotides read TGCGCCAGCAGCTCTAACAGGGGAGAGGGCTACACCTTC. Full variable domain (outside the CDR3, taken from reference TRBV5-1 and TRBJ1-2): KAGVTQTPRYLIKTRGQQVTLSCSPISGHRSVSWYQQTPGQGLQFLFEYFSETQRNKGNFPGRFSGRQFSNSRSEMNVSTLELGDSALYLCASSSNRGEGYTFGSGTRLTVV.

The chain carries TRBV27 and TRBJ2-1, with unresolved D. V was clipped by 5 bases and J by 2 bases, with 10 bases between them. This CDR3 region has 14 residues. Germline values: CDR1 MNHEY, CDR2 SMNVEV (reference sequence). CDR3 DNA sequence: TGTGCCAGCAGTCTCCGGTCCACCTACAATGAGCAGTTCTTC. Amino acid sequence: CASSLRSTYNEQFF.

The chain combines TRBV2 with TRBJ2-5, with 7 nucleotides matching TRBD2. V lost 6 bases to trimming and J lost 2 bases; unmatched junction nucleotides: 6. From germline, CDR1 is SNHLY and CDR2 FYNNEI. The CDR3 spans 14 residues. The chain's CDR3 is CASRSSGTQETQYF. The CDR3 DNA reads TGTGCCAGCAGGTCAAGCGGGACGCAAGAGACCCAGTACTTC.

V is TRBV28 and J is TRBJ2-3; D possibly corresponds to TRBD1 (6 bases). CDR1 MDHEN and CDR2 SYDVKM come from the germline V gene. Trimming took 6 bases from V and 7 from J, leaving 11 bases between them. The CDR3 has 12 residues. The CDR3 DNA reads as TGTGCCAGCAGGGACAGAGGGTATACGCAGTATTTT. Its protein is CASRDRGYTQYF.

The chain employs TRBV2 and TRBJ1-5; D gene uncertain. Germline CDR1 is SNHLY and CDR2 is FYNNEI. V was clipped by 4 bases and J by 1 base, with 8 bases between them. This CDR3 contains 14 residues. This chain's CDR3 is CASSGQVSNQPQHF. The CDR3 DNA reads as TGTGCCAGCAGTGGCCAGGTCAGCAATCAGCCCCAGCATTTT.

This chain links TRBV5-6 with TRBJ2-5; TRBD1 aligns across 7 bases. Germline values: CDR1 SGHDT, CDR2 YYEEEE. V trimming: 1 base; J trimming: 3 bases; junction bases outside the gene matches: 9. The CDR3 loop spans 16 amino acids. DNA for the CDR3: TGTGCCAGCAGCTTGTACATACGGGACAGTGAAGAGACCCAGTACTTC. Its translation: CASSLYIRDSEETQYF. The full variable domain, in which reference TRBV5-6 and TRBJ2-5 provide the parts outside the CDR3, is DAGVTQSPTHLIKTRGQQVTLRCSPKSGHDTVSWYQQALGQGPQFIFQYYEEEERQRGNFPDRFSGHQFPNYSSELNVNALLLGDSALYLCASSLYIRDSEETQYFGPGTRLLVL.

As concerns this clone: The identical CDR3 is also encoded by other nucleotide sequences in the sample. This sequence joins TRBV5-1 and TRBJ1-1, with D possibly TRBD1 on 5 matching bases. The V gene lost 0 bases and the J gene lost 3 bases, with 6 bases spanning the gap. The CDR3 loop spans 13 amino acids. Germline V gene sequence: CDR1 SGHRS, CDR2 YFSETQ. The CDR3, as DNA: TGCGCCAGCAGCTTGGGGGGGGACACTGAAGCTTTCTTT. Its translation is CASSLGGDTEAFF.

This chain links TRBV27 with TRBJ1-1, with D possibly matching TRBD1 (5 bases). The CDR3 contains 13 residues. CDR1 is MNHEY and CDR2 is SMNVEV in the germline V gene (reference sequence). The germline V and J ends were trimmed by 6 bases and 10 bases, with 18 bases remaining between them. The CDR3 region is CASSRALQGGAFF. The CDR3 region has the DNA TGTGCCAGCAGCCGAGCACTCCAGGGAGGAGCTTTCTTT.

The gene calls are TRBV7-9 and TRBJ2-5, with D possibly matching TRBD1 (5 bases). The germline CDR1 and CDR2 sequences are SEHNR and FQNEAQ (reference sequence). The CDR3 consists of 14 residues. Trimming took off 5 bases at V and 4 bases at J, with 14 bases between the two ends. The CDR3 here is CASSPLSQVETQYF. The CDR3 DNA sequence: TGTGCCAGCAGCCCATTGTCACAGGTAGAGACCCAGTACTTC.

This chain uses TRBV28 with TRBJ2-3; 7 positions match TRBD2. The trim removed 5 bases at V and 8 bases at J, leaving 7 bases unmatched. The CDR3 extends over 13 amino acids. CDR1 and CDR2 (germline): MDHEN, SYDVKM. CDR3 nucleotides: TGTGCCAGCAGTCCGCTCAGGGAGGGTACGCAGTATTTT. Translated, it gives CASSPLREGTQYF. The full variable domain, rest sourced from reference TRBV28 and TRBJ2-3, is DVKVTQSSRYLVKRTGEKVFLECVQDMDHENMFWYRQDPGLGLRLIYFSYDVKMKEKGDIPEGYSVSREKKERFSLILESASTNQTSMYLCASSPLREGTQYFGPGTRLTVL.

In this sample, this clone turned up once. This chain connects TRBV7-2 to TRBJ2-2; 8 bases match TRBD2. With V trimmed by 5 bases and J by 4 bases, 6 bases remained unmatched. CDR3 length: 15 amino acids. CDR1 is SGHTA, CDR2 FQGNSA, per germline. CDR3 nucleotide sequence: TGTGCCAGCAGCCCCGGACTAGCCGCCACCGGGGAGCTGTTTTTT. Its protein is CASSPGLAATGELFF.

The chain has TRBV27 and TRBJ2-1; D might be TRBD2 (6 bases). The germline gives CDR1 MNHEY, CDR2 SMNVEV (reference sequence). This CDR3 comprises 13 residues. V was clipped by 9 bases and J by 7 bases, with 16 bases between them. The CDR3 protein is CASGGMFANEQFF. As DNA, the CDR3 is TGTGCCAGTGGCGGGATGTTCGCGAATGAGCAGTTCTTC.

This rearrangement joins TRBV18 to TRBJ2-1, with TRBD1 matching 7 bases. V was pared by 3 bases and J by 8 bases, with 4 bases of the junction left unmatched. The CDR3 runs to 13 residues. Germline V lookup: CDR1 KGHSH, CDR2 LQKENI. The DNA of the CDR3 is TGTGCCAGCTCACCTGGACAGGACGATGAGCAGTTCTTC. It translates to CASSPGQDDEQFF.

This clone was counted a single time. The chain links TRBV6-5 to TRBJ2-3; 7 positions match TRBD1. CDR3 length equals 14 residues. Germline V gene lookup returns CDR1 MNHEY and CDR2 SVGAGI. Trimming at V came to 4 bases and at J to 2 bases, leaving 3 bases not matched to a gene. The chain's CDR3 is CASSSQGYTDTQYF. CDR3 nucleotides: TGTGCCAGCAGTTCACAGGGGTACACAGATACGCAGTATTTT.

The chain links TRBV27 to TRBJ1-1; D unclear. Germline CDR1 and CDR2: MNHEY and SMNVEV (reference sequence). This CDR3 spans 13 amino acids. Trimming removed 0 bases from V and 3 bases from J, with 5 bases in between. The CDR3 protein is CASSLSLYTEAFF. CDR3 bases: TGTGCCAGCAGTTTATCGCTATACACTGAAGCTTTCTTT.

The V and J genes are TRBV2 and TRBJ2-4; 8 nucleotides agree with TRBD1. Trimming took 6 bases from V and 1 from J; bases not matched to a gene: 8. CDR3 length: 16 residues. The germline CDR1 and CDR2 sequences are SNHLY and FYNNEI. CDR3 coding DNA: TGTGCCAGCAGCCCTTCAGGGGGCGACGCCAAAAACATTCAGTACTTC. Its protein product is CASSPSGGDAKNIQYF.

The CDR3 loop is CASIKDRVDEKLFF. The CDR3 DNA sequence: TGTGCCAGCATTAAGGACAGGGTGGATGAAAAACTGTTTTTT. The V and J genes are TRBV6-1 and TRBJ1-4, with TRBD1 matching over 8 bases. This CDR3 comprises 14 residues. Germline CDR1 is MNHNS and CDR2 is SASEGT. The V gene end was trimmed by 7 bases and the J gene end by 6 bases; junction bases not matched to a gene: 7.

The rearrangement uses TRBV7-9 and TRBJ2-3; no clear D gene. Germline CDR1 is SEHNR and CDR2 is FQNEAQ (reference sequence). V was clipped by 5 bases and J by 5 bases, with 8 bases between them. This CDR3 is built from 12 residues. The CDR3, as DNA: TGTGCCAGCAGCCCCCTAGGAGATACGCAGTATTTT. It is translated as CASSPLGDTQYF.

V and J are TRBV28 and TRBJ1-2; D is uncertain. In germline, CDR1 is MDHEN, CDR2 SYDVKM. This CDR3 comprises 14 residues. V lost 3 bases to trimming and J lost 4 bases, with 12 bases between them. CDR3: CASSFAATPYGYTF. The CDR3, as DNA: TGTGCCAGCAGTTTTGCCGCCACTCCCTATGGCTACACCTTC.

The CDR3 bases are TGCGCCAGCAGCTTGACTTACTCTGGAAACACCATATATTTT. Translated, it gives CASSLTYSGNTIYF. J is TRBJ1-3 and V is TRBV5-1; D ambiguous. The CDR3 is 14 amino acids. Germline V gene data show CDR1 as SGHRS and CDR2 as YFSETQ. Trimming shortened V by 1 base and J by 0 bases, and 5 bases separated the two germline ends.

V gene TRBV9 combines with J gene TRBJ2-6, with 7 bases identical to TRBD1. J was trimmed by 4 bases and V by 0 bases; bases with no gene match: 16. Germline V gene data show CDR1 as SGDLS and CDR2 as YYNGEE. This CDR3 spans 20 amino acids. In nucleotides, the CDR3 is TGTGCCAGCAGCGTAGCCAAACGCAGACAGGGAGAGCCCGGGGCCAACGTCCTGACTTTC. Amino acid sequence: CASSVAKRRQGEPGANVLTF.

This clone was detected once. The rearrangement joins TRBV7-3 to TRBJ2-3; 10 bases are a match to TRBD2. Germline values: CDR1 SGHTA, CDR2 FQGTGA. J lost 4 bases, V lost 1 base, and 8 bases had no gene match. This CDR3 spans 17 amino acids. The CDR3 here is CASSLNGLAGVADTQYF. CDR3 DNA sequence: TGTGCCAGCAGCTTAAATGGCCTAGCGGGAGTCGCAGATACGCAGTATTTT.